The present TCR beta chain was sequenced within a study of human T cells and chemical hapten exposure. This CDR3 has 15 residues. The germline V gene encodes CDR1 LNHNV and CDR2 YYDKDF (reference sequence). V shed 3 bases and J 3 bases; nucleotides not matched to a gene: 5. TCRdb re-called the RACE reads with MiXCR, one entry per CDR3 protein. This table has 350,000 to 400,000 distinct CDR3 sequences, 6% to 7% appearing once. Regarding time point: patch test 2, 6 weeks after DPC sensitization. The treatment was: therapeutic diphenylcyclopropenone sensitization with weekly scalp DPC. The receptor's source is a young woman with alopecia areata. Some clones in this sample may be carry-over from other donors' samples. V is TRBV15 and J is TRBJ1-1; 9 bases line up with TRBD1. The material was whole blood, obtained in connection with sensitization to the hapten diphenylcyclopropenone (DPC). The CDR3 DNA follows: TGTGCCACCAGCAGCAACAGGGGGCTGGACACTGAAGCTTTCTTT. It yields the protein CATSSNRGLDTEAFF.